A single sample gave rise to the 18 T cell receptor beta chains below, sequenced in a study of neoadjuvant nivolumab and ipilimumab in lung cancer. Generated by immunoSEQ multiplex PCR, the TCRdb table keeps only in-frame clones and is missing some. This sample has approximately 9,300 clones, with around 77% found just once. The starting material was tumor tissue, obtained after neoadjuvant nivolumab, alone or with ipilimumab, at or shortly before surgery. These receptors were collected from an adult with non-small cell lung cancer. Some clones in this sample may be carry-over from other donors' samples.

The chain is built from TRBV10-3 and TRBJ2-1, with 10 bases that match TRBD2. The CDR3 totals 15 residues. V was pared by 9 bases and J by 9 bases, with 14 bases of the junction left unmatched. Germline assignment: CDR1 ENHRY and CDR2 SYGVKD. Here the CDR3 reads CAMGRGVAGGSEQFF. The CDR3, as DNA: TGTGCCATGGGTCGGGGGGTAGCGGGAGGATCTGAGCAGTTCTTC.

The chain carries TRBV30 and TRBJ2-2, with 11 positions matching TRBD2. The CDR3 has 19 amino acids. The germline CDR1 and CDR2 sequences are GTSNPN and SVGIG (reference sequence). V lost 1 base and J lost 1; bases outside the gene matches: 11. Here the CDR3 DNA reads TGTGCCTGGAGTGCTTGGGTTCTAGCGGGAGGCAAGAACACCGGGGAGCTGTTTTTT. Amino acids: CAWSAWVLAGGKNTGELFF.

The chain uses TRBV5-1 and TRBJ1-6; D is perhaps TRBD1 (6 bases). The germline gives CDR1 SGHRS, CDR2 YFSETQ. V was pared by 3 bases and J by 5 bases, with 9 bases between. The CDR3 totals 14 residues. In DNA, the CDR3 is TGCGCCAGCAGCTGGACAGCCGATAATTCACCCCTCCACTTT. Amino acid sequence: CASSWTADNSPLHF.

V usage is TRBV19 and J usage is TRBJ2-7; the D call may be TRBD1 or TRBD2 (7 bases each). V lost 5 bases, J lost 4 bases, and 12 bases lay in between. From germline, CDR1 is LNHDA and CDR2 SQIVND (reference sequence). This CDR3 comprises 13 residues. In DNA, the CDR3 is TGTGCCAGTAGTCAGGGGGGGCGGTACGAGCAGTACTTC. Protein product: CASSQGGRYEQYF.

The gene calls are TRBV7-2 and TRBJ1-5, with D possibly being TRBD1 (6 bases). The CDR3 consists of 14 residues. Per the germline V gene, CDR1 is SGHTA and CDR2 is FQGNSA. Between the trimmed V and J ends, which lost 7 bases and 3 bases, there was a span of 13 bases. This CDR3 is CASTSGGFNQPQHF. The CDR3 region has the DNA TGTGCCAGCACCTCCGGGGGCTTCAATCAGCCCCAGCATTTT.

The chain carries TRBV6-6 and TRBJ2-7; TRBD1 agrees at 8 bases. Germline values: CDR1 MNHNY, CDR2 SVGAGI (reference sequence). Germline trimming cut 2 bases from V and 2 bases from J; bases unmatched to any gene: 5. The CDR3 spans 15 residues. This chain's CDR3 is CASSYEGQDAYEQYF. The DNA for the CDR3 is TGTGCCAGCAGTTACGAGGGACAGGACGCCTACGAGCAGTACTTC.

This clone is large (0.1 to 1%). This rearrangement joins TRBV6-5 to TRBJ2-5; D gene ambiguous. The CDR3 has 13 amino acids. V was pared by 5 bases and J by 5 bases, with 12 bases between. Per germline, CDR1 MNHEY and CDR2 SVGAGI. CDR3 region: CASSPTSGETQYF. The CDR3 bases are TGTGCCAGCAGTCCCACCTCTGGGGAGACCCAGTACTTC.

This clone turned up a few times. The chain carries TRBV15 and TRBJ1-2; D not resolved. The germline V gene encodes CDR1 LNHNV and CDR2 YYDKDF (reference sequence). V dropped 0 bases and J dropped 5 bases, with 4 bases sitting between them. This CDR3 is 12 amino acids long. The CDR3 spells CATSREGYGYTF. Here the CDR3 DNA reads TGTGCCACCAGCAGAGAGGGATATGGCTACACCTTC.

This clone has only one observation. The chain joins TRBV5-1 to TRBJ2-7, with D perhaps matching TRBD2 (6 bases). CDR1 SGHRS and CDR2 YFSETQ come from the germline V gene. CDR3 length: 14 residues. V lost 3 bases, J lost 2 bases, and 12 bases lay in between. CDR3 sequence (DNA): TGCGCCAGCAGCTCGACCGGGAGAACCTACGAGCAGTACTTC. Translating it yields CASSSTGRTYEQYF. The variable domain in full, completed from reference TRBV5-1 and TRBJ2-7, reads KAGVTQTPRYLIKTRGQQVTLSCSPISGHRSVSWYQQTPGQGLQFLFEYFSETQRNKGNFPGRFSGRQFSNSRSEMNVSTLELGDSALYLCASSSTGRTYEQYFGPGTRLTVT.

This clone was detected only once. The CDR3 nucleotides read TGCAGTGCTAGTGGGGCAGAAAAACTGTTTTTT. Translating it yields CSASGAEKLFF. The chain links TRBV20-1 to TRBJ1-4; possible D gene TRBD1, 5 bases. The CDR3 has 11 amino acids. V was cut by 3 bases and J by 8 bases, with 7 bases left in between. Germline CDR1 is DFQATT and CDR2 is SNEGSKA (reference sequence).

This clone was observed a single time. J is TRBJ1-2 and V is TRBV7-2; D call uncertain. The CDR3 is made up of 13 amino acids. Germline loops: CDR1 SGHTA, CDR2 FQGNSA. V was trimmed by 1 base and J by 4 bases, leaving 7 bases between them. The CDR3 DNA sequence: TGTGCCAGCAGCTTAGTCGGTACCTATGGCTACACCTTC. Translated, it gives CASSLVGTYGYTF.

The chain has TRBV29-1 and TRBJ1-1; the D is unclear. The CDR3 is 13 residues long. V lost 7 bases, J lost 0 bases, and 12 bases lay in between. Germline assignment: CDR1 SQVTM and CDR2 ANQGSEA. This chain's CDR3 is CSAKQTMNTEAFF. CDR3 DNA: TGCAGCGCAAAACAGACCATGAACACTGAAGCTTTCTTT.

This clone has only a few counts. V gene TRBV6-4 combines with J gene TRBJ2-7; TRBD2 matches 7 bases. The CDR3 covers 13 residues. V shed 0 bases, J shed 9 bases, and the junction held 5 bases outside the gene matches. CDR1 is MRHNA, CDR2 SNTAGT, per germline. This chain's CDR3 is CASSDSGRYLQYF. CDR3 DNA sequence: TGTGCCAGCAGTGACTCCGGGAGGTATTTGCAGTACTTC.

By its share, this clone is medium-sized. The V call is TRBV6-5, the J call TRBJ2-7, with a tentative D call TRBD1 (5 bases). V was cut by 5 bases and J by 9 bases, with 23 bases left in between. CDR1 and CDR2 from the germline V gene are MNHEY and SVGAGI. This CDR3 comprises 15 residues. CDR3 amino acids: CASSPGQFSNIGQYF. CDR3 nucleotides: TGTGCCAGCAGTCCCGGACAATTTTCTAACATCGGGCAGTACTTC.

CDR3 bases: TGTGCCAGCAGCTTTAGCGGAGGTCGGGGCGAGCAGTACTTC. Amino acids: CASSFSGGRGEQYF. This sequence joins TRBV11-3 and TRBJ2-7; possible D gene TRBD2, 6 bases. From germline, CDR1 is SGHNT and CDR2 YENEEA. Trimming took off 3 bases at V and 6 bases at J, with 15 bases between the two ends. This CDR3 spans 14 amino acids.

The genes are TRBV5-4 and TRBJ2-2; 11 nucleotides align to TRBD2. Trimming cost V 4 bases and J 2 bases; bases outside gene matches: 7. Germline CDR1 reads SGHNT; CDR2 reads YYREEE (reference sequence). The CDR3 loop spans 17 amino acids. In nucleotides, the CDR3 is TGTGCCAGCAGCCCCCCCGGGACTAGCGGAAACACCGGGGAGCTGTTTTTT. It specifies CASSPPGTSGNTGELFF.

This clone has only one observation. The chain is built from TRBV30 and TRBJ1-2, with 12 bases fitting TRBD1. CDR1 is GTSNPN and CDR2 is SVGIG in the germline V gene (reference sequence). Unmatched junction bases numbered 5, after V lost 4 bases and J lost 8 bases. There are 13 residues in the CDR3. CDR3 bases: TGTGCCTGGACCCTGGGACAGGGGGCAGGCTACACCTTC. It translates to CAWTLGQGAGYTF.

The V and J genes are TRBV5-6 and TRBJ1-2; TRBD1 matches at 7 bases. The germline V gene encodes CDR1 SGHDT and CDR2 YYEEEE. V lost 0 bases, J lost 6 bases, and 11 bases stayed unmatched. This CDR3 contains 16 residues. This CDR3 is CASSLVGFGTAHGYTF. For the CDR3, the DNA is TGTGCCAGCAGCTTGGTAGGATTTGGGACAGCACATGGCTACACCTTC.